This passage covers 22 T cell receptor beta chains from one sample sequenced in a study of blood T cell repertoires in COVID-19. Libraries were prepared by immunoSEQ multiplex PCR; TCRdb keeps only in-frame clonotypes and omits some of them. The data hold roughly 340,000 clones, with under 95% observed a single time. The sample comprised peripheral blood. The receptors originated from a woman younger than 35 who had recovered from COVID-19.

The rearrangement links TRBV3-1 (or the pseudogene TRBV3-2) to TRBJ2-1; D perhaps matches TRBD2 (6 bases). The V end lost 0 bases, the J end lost 8 bases, and 11 bases lay between the germline ends. The CDR3 length is 14 residues. Germline CDR1 reads LGHDT; CDR2 reads YNNKEL (reference sequence). This CDR3 is CASSQEGEEDEQFF. The CDR3 DNA sequence: TGTGCCAGCAGCCAAGAGGGGGAGGAGGATGAGCAGTTCTTC.

V and J are TRBV9 and TRBJ2-1; D might be TRBD2 (6 bases). Trimming removed 0 bases at V and 4 bases at J, with 11 bases between. Looked up from germline, CDR1 is SGDLS and CDR2 is YYNGEE. The CDR3 loop spans 15 amino acids. The CDR3 bases are TGTGCCAGCAGCGTAGGTGGGAGGACTTACAATGAGCAGTTCTTC. It yields the protein CASSVGGRTYNEQFF. The whole variable domain, remainder taken from reference TRBV9 and TRBJ2-1, is DSGVTQTPKHLITATGQRVTLRCSPRSGDLSVYWYQQSLDQGLQFLIQYYNGEERAKGNILERFSAQQFPDLHSELNLSSLELGDSALYFCASSVGGRTYNEQFFGPGTRLTVL.

The rearrangement joins TRBV9 to TRBJ2-1; TRBD2 matches at 12 bases. V shed 3 bases, J shed 5 bases, and the junction held 12 bases outside the gene matches. The CDR3 is 18 residues long. Germline CDR1 SGDLS, CDR2 YYNGEE. Here the CDR3 DNA reads TGTGCCAGCAGCGAGCGACTAGCGGGAGTGACAAGCCACAATGAGCAGTTCTTC. Encoded protein: CASSERLAGVTSHNEQFF.

This chain connects TRBV9 to TRBJ2-2; 9 nucleotides match TRBD1. This CDR3 comprises 16 residues. Germline CDR1 reads SGDLS; CDR2 reads YYNGEE. V was clipped by 0 bases and J by 4 bases; unmatched bases: 4. The DNA for the CDR3 is TGTGCCAGCAGCGTAGGGACAGGGGCAAGCACCGGGGAGCTGTTTTTT. This translates into CASSVGTGASTGELFF. Using reference TRBV9 and TRBJ2-2 for the parts outside the CDR3, the full variable domain is DSGVTQTPKHLITATGQRVTLRCSPRSGDLSVYWYQQSLDQGLQFLIQYYNGEERAKGNILERFSAQQFPDLHSELNLSSLELGDSALYFCASSVGTGASTGELFFGEGSRLTVL.

This chain joins TRBV6-5 and TRBJ1-1; D may be TRBD1 (5 bases). The CDR3 covers 12 residues. V was trimmed by 8 bases and J by 6 bases, leaving 13 bases between them. Germline V gene sequence: CDR1 MNHEY, CDR2 SVGAGI. The DNA of the CDR3 is TGTGCCAGCGGGAGGGGAGGCCCTGAAGCTTTCTTT. This translates into CASGRGGPEAFF.

The rearrangement links TRBV14 to TRBJ2-3, with D maybe TRBD2 (6 bases). Trimming removed 0 bases from V and 3 bases from J, with 13 bases in between. Germline V gives CDR1 SGHDN, CDR2 FVKESK. This CDR3 has 16 amino acids. CDR3 amino acids: CASSQDGGAGTDTQYF. The DNA of the CDR3 is TGTGCCAGCAGCCAAGATGGCGGGGCGGGAACAGATACGCAGTATTTT.

The chain has TRBV11-2 and TRBJ2-7, with a weak D call TRBD2 (6 bases). Between the trimmed V and J ends, which lost 0 bases and 3 bases, there was a span of 9 bases. CDR3 size: 14 residues. CDR1 and CDR2 from the germline V gene are SGHAT and FQNNGV. The CDR3 spells CASSLEAGIYEQYV. The CDR3 DNA sequence: TGTGCCAGCAGCTTAGAGGCGGGAATCTACGAGCAGTACGTC.

This clone was recorded at least ten times. J is TRBJ1-1 and V is TRBV23-1; unclear D gene. TRBV23-1 is labeled an ORF, and its function is uncertain. Trimming took 0 bases from V and 5 from J, leaving 19 bases between them. CDR3 length: 17 residues. CDR3 region: CASSQSRQFQTGTEAFF. In DNA, the CDR3 is TGCGCCAGCAGTCAATCTAGGCAGTTTCAAACGGGGACTGAAGCTTTCTTT.

The gene calls are TRBV4-1 and TRBJ1-1, with D perhaps matching TRBD1 (5 bases). In germline, CDR1 is MGHRA, CDR2 YSYEKL. The CDR3 has 16 amino acids. V lost 4 bases and J lost 1, with 16 bases in between. The CDR3 spells CASSLPLAGKNTEAFF. CDR3 DNA sequence: TGCGCCAGCAGCCTCCCCTTGGCAGGGAAGAACACTGAAGCTTTCTTT.

The chain has TRBV3-1 (or the pseudogene TRBV3-2) and TRBJ2-1; 7 positions agree with TRBD2. The CDR3 contains 14 residues. Germline CDR1 is LGHDT and CDR2 is YNNKEL (reference sequence). The V segment lost 0 bases and the J segment 9 bases; nucleotides outside the gene matches: 5. The CDR3 spells CASSQEGTIGEQFF. The CDR3, as DNA: TGTGCCAGCAGCCAAGAAGGGACTATTGGTGAGCAGTTCTTC.

V gene TRBV11-2 combines with J gene TRBJ2-2; 8 positions agree with TRBD1. Germline V CDR1 and CDR2: SGHAT, FQNNGV. The CDR3 extends over 14 amino acids. The trim removed 5 bases at V and 5 bases at J, leaving 4 bases unmatched. In DNA, the CDR3 is TGTGCCAGCAGCCCCGACAGGGGAACCGGGGAGCTGTTTTTT. Amino acid sequence: CASSPDRGTGELFF.

The chain combines TRBV7-8 with TRBJ1-1, with 7 bases aligning to TRBD1. There are 15 residues in the CDR3. CDR1 SGHVS and CDR2 FQNEAQ come from the germline V gene. V was clipped by 5 bases and J by 6 bases; unmatched bases: 12. CDR3 in DNA: TGTGCCAGCAGCATATACAGGGGAGAGAGTCCTGAAGCTTTCTTT. Translating gives CASSIYRGESPEAFF.

V usage is TRBV19 and J usage is TRBJ2-7; D is possibly TRBD1 (8 bases). The V gene's germline CDR1 is LNHDA and CDR2 SQIVND (reference sequence). V was trimmed by 5 bases and J by 6 bases, leaving 17 bases between them. This CDR3 spans 14 amino acids. The CDR3 sequence is CASSWSQGGTEQYV. The CDR3, as DNA: TGTGCCAGTAGTTGGTCACAGGGGGGGACCGAGCAGTACGTC.

CDR3 DNA sequence: TGTGCCAGAGACAGGGGGATACCCTACGAGCAGTACGTC. This encodes CARDRGIPYEQYV. The chain employs TRBV6-4 and TRBJ2-7; 9 nucleotides match TRBD1. V lost 9 bases and J lost 2; bases outside the gene matches: 5. This CDR3 has 13 amino acids. Germline V lookup: CDR1 MRHNA, CDR2 SNTAGT.

The V gene is TRBV30, the J gene TRBJ1-2, with D possibly being TRBD1 (5 bases). Germline V CDR1 and CDR2: GTSNPN, SVGIG (reference sequence). The CDR3 totals 13 residues. V was clipped by 5 bases and J by 5 bases, with 15 bases between them. The CDR3 bases are TGTGCCTGGGGACCTGGAGGGGAGTATGGCTACACCTTC. As protein: CAWGPGGEYGYTF.

The V and J genes are TRBV18 and TRBJ1-1, with TRBD1 as a possible D gene (5 bases). The CDR3 is 16 amino acids. Germline-derived CDR1 and CDR2 are KGHSH and LQKENI. V was clipped by 3 bases and J by 0 bases, with 14 bases between them. The CDR3 spells CASSPMGRTMNTEAFF. CDR3 DNA sequence: TGTGCCAGCTCACCTATGGGACGGACTATGAACACTGAAGCTTTCTTT.

The chain couples TRBV10-3 to TRBJ2-2, with D perhaps TRBD1 (6 bases). Trimming took off 2 bases at V and 0 bases at J, with 7 bases between the two ends. Germline CDR1 ENHRY, CDR2 SYGVKD. The CDR3 extends over 15 amino acids. The CDR3 sequence is CAISEDRTNTGELFF. DNA of the CDR3: TGTGCCATCAGTGAGGACAGGACGAACACCGGGGAGCTGTTTTTT.

This clone appeared a single time. The chain has TRBV6-5 and TRBJ1-1; D unclear. V was trimmed by 0 bases and J by 7 bases, leaving 9 bases between them. Germline CDR1 and CDR2: MNHEY and SVGAGI. The CDR3 covers 13 residues. CDR3 DNA sequence: TGTGCCAGCAGTTACTCGGGGAGATTTGAAGCTTTCTTT. It is translated as CASSYSGRFEAFF.

The V and J genes are TRBV10-3 and TRBJ1-2, with no clear D. The CDR3 runs to 13 residues. V was trimmed by 1 base and J by 3 bases, leaving 6 bases between them. Per germline, CDR1 ENHRY and CDR2 SYGVKD. CDR3 sequence: CAISEWRHYGYTF. CDR3 in DNA: TGTGCCATCAGTGAGTGGAGACACTATGGCTACACCTTC.

The chain carries TRBV21-1 and TRBJ2-7; the D call in the table, TRBD2, was not verified against the DNA. TRBV21-1 is classified as a pseudogene. The CDR3 has 15 amino acids. The CDR3 bases are TGTGCCAGCAGCAAGGAGGGATCGGTTCCTTACGAGCAGTACGTC. Amino acid sequence: CASSKEGSVPYEQYV.

V is TRBV5-4 and J is TRBJ1-4, with TRBD1 as a possible D gene (5 bases). In germline, CDR1 is SGHNT, CDR2 YYREEE (reference sequence). The CDR3 sequence is 14 residues long. With 1 base removed from V and 4 bases from J, the gap between germline ends came to 8 bases. CDR3 DNA: TGTGCCAGCAGCTTGAGGGGAAATAATGAAAAACTGTTTTTT. Encoded protein: CASSLRGNNEKLFF. Full variable domain (missing parts from reference TRBV5-4 and TRBJ1-4): ETGVTQSPTHLIKTRGQQVTLRCSSQSGHNTVSWYQQALGQGPQFIFQYYREEENGRGNFPPRFSGLQFPNYSSELNVNALELDDSALYLCASSLRGNNEKLFFGSGTQLSVL.

The chain employs TRBV30 and TRBJ2-5; D possibly corresponds to TRBD2 (7 bases). The CDR3 is 14 residues long. Between the trimmed V and J ends, which lost 1 base and 5 bases, there was a span of 14 bases. Per germline, CDR1 GTSNPN and CDR2 SVGIG (reference sequence). The CDR3 DNA reads TGTGCCTGGAGTGATGGCGGGGGCAGGGAGACCCAGTACTTC. Translated: CAWSDGGGRETQYF.